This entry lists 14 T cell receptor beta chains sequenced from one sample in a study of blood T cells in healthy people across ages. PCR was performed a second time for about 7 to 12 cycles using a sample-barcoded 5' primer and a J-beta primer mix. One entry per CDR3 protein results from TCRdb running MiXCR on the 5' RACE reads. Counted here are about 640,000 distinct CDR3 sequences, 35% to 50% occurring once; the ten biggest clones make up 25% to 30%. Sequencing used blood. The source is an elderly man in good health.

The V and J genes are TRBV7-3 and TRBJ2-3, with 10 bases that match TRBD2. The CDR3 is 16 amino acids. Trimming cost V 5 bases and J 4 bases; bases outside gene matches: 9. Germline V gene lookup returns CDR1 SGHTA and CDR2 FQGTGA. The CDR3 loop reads CASSPGPSGRADTQYF. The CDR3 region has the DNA TGTGCCAGCAGCCCCGGCCCTAGCGGGAGAGCAGATACGCAGTATTTT.

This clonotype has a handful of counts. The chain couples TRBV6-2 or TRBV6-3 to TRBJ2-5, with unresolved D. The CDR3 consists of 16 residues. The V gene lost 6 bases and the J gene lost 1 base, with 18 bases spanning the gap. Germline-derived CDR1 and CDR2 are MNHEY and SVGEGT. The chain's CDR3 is CASSSLLRTTQETQYF. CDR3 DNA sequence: TGTGCCAGCAGCTCCCTCCTCCGCACAACCCAAGAGACCCAGTACTTC.

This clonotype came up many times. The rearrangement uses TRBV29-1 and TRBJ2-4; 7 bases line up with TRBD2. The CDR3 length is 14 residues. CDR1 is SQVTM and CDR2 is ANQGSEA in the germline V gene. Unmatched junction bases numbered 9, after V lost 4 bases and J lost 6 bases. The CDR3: CSVGGGYPGNIQYF. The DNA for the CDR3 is TGCAGCGTTGGGGGGGGTTACCCCGGAAACATTCAGTACTTC.

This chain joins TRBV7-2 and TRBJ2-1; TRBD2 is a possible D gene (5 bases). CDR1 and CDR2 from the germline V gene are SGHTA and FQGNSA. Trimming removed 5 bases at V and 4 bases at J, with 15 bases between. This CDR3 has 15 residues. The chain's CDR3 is CASSPQRRPYNEQFF. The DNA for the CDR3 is TGTGCCAGCAGCCCACAGCGGAGGCCTTACAATGAGCAGTTCTTC.

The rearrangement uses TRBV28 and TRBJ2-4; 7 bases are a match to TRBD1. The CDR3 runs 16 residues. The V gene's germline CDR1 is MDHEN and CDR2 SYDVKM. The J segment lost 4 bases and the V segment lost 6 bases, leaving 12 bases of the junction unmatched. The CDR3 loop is CASRTAGTAKKNIQYF. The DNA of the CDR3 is TGTGCCAGCAGGACCGCCGGGACAGCCAAGAAAAACATTCAGTACTTC. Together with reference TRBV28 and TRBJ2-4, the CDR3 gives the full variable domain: DVKVTQSSRYLVKRTGEKVFLECVQDMDHENMFWYRQDPGLGLRLIYFSYDVKMKEKGDIPEGYSVSREKKERFSLILESASTNQTSMYLCASRTAGTAKKNIQYFGAGTRLSVL.

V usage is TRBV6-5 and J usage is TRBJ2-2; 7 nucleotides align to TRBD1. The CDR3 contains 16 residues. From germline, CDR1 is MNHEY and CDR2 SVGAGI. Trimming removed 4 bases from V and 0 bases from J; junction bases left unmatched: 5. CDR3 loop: CASSFHGQANTGELFF. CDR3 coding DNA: TGTGCCAGCAGTTTCCATGGACAGGCGAACACCGGGGAGCTGTTTTTT.

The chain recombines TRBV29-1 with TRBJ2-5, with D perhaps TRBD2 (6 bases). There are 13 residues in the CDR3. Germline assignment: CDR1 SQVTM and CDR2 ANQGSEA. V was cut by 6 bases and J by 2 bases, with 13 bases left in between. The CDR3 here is CSVAPGGQETQYF. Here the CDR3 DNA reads TGCAGCGTCGCACCCGGGGGTCAAGAGACCCAGTACTTC.

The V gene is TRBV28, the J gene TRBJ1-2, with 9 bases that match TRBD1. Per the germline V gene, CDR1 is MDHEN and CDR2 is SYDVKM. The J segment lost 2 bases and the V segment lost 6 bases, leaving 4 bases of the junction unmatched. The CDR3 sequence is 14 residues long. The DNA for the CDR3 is TGTGCCAGCAGGCTGGGACAGGGAAACTATGGCTACACCTTC. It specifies CASRLGQGNYGYTF.

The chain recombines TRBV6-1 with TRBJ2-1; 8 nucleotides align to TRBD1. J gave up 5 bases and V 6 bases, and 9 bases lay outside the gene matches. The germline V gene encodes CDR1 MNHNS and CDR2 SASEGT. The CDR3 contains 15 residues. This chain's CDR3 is CASRMVTGVNNEQFF. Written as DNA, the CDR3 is TGTGCCAGCAGAATGGTGACAGGGGTCAACAATGAGCAGTTCTTC.

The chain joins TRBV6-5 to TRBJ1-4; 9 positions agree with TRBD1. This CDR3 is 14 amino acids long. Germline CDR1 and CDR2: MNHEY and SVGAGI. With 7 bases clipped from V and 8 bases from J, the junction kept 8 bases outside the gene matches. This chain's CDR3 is CASKDGTGREKLFF. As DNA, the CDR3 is TGTGCCAGCAAAGACGGGACAGGGAGGGAAAAACTGTTTTTT.

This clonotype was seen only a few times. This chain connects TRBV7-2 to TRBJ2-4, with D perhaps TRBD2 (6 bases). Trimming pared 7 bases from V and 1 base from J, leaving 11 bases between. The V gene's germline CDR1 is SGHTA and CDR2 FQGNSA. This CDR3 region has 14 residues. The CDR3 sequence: CASKLRGAKNIQYF. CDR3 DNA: TGTGCCAGCAAACTCCGGGGGGCCAAAAACATTCAGTACTTC.

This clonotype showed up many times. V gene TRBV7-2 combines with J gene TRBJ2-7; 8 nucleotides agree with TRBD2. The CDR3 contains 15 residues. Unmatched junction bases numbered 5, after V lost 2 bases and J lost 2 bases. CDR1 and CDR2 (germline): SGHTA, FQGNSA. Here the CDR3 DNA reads TGTGCCAGCAGCTTAAAAGCGGGAGAGACCTACGAGCAGTACTTC. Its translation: CASSLKAGETYEQYF.

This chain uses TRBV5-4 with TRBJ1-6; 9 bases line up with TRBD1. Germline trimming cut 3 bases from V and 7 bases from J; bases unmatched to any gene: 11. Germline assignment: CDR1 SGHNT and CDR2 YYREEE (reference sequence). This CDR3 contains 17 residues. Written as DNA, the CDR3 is TGTGCCAGCAGCTCCCCGGGACAGGGAAATGGAAATTCACCCCTCCACTTT. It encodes CASSSPGQGNGNSPLHF. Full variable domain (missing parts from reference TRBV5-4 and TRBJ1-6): ETGVTQSPTHLIKTRGQQVTLRCSSQSGHNTVSWYQQALGQGPQFIFQYYREEENGRGNFPPRFSGLQFPNYSSELNVNALELDDSALYLCASSSPGQGNGNSPLHFGNGTRLTVT.

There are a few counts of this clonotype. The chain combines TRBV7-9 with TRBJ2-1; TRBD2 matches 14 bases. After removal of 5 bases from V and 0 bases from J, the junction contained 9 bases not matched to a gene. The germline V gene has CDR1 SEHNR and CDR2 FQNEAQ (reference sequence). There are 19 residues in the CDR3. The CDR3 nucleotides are TGTGCCAGCAGCGCGGGGGGACTAGCGGGGGTTAGCTCCTACAATGAGCAGTTCTTC. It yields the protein CASSAGGLAGVSSYNEQFF.